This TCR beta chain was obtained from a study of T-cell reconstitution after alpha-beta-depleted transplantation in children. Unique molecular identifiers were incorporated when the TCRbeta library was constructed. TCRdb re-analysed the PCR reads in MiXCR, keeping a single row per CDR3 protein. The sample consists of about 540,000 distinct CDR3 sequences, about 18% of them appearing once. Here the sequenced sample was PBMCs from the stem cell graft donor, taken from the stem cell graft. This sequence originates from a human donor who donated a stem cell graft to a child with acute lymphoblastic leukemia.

CDR3 sequence: CAWGGLPQGSRSYEQYF. The CDR3 DNA follows: TGTGCCTGGGGGGGGCTCCCACAGGGGAGTAGGTCGTACGAGCAGTACTTC. This sequence joins TRBV30 and TRBJ2-7; possible D gene TRBD1, 7 bases. Trimming left V 5 bases short and J 4 bases short, with 27 bases between. This CDR3 spans 17 amino acids. Germline assignment: CDR1 GTSNPN and CDR2 SVGIG (reference sequence).